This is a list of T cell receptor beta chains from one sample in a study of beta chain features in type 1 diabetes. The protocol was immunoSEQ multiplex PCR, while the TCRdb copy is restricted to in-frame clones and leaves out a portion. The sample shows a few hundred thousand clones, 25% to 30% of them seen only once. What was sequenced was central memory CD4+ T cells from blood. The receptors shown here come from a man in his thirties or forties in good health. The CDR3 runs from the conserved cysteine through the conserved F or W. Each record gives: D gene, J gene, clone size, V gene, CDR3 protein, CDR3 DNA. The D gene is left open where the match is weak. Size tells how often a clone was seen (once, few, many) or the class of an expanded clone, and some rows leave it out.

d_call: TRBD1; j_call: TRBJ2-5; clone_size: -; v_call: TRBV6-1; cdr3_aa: CASSGQGVAETQYF; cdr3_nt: TGTGCCAGCAGTGGTCAGGGGGTGGCAGAGACCCAGTACTTC
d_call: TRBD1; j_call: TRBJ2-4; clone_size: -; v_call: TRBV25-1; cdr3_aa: CASSSWTGENIQYF; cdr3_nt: TGTGCCAGCAGTTCTTGGACAGGGGAAAACATTCAGTACTTC
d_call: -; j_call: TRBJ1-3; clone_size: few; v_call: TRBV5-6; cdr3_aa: CASSFPASGNTIYF; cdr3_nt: TGTGCCAGCAGCTTCCCCGCGTCTGGAAACACCATATATTTT
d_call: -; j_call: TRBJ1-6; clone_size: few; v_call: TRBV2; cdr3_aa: CASSDRPQGPRSPLHF; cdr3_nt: TGTGCCAGCAGTGACAGGCCTCAGGGCCCAAGGTCACCCCTCCACTTT
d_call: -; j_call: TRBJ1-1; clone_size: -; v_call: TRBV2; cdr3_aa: CASLRAARNTEAFF; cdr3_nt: TGTGCCAGCCTTCGGGCAGCGAGAAACACTGAAGCTTTCTTT
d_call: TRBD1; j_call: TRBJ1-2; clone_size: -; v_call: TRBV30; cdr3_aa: CAWMGQGHYGYTF; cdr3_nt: TGTGCCTGGATGGGACAGGGGCACTATGGCTACACCTTC
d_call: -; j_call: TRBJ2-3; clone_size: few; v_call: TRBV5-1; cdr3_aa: CASSEGRGGTDTQYF; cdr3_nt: TGCGCCAGCAGCGAGGGAAGAGGGGGCACAGATACGCAGTATTTT
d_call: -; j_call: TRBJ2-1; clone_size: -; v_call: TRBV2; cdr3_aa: CASSAEQKGEQFF; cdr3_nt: TGTGCCAGCAGTGCGGAACAGAAGGGTGAGCAGTTCTTC
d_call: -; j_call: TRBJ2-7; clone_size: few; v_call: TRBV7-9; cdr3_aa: CASRLDSSYEQYF; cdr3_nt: TGTGCCAGCAGGTTAGATTCCTCCTACGAGCAGTACTTC
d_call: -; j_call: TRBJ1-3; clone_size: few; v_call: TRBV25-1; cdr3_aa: CASSISSGNTIYF; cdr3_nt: TGTGCCAGCAGCATAAGCTCTGGAAACACCATATATTTT
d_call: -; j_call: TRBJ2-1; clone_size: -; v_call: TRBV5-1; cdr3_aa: CASSLDVGREQFF; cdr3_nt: TGCGCCAGCAGCTTGGATGTGGGGCGGGAGCAGTTCTTC
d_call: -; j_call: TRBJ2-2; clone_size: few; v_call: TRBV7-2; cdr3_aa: CASSSDYTGELFF; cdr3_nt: TGTGCCAGCAGCTCCGACTACACCGGGGAGCTGTTTTTT
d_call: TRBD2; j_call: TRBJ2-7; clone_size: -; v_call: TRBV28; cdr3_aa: CGASGSSYEQYF; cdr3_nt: TGCGGGGCTAGCGGGAGCTCCTACGAGCAGTACTTC
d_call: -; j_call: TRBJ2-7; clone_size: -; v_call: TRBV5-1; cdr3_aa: CASSLTIPSYEQYF; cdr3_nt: TGCGCCAGCAGCCTGACTATTCCTTCCTACGAGCAGTACTTC
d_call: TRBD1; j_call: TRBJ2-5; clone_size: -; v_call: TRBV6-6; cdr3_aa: CASRQGVRTQYF; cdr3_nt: TGTGCCAGCCGACAGGGCGTCAGGACCCAGTACTTC
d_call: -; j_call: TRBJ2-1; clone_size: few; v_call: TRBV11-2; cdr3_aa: CASSLDLRRRGFF; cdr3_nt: TGTGCCAGCAGCTTAGATCTGAGGCGGCGGGGGTTCTTC
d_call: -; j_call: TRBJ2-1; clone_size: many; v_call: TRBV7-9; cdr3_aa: CASSLRAGTPEANEQFF; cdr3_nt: TGTGCCAGCAGCTTAAGAGCCGGGACACCGGAGGCCAATGAGCAGTTCTTC
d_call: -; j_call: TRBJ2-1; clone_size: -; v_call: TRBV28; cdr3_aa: CASRQGNSYNEQFF; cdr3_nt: TGTGCCAGCAGACAGGGAAACTCCTACAATGAGCAGTTCTTC
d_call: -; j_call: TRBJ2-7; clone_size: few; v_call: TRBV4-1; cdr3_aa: CASSQAGGAYEQYF; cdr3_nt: TGCGCCAGCAGCCAAGCTGGGGGCGCCTACGAGCAGTACTTC
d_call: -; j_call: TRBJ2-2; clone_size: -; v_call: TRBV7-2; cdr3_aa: CASSLDSFRLSGELFF; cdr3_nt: TGTGCCAGCAGCTTAGATTCGTTTCGGTTGTCCGGGGAGCTGTTTTTT
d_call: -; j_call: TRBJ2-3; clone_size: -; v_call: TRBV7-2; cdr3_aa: CASSPFSRTDTQYF; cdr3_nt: TGTGCCAGCAGCCCATTCTCAAGGACAGATACGCAGTATTTT
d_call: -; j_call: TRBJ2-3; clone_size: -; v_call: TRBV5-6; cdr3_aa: CASSLNRVFTDTQYF; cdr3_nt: TGTGCCAGCAGCTTGAACAGAGTCTTCACAGATACGCAGTATTTT
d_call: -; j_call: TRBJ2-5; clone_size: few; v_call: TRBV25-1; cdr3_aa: CASSEETRYQETQYF; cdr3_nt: TGTGCCAGCAGTGAGGAGACGAGATACCAAGAGACCCAGTACTTC
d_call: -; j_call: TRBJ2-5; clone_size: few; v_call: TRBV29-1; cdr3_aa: CSVEYGGSVTQYF; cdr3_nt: TGCAGCGTTGAATATGGGGGTTCCGTGACCCAGTACTTC
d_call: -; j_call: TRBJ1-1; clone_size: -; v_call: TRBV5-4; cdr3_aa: CASSSGTGKNTEAFF; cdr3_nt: TGTGCCAGCAGCTCCGGGACGGGAAAGAACACTGAAGCTTTCTTT
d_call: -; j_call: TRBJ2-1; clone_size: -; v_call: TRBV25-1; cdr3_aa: CASSENGGPGNEQFF; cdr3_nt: TGTGCCAGCAGTGAAAACGGGGGGCCGGGAAATGAGCAGTTCTTC
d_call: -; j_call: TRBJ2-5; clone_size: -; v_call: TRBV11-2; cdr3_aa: CASSAQETQYF; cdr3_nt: TGTGCCAGCAGCGCCCAGGAGACCCAGTACTTC
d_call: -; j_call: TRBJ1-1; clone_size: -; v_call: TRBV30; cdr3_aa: CAWAPTENTEAFF; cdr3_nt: TGTGCCTGGGCCCCGACAGAGAACACTGAAGCTTTCTTT
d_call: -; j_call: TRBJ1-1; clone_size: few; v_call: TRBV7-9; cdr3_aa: CASSLVPGTEAFF; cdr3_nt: TGTGCCAGCAGCTTAGTCCCGGGCACTGAAGCTTTCTTT
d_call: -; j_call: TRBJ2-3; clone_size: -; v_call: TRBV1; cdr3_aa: CTSSHLAGGTDTQYF; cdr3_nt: TGCACCAGCAGCCACCTAGCGGGAGGGACAGATACGCAGTATTTT
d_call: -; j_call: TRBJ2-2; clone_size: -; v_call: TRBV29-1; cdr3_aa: CSVVAGSTNTGELFF; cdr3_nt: TGCAGCGTTGTGGCCGGGAGCACGAACACCGGGGAGCTGTTTTTT
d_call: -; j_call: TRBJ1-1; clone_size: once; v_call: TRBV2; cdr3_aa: CASRRGSTEAFF; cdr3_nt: TGTGCCAGCAGGCGCGGGAGCACTGAAGCTTTCTTT
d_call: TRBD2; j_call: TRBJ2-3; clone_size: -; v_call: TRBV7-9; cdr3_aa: CASSSTSGTDTQYF; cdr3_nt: TGTGCCAGCAGCTCGACTAGCGGCACAGATACGCAGTATTTT
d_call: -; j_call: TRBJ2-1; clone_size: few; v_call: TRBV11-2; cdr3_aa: CASSLEPSGYEQFF; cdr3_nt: TGTGCCAGCAGTCTCGAGCCTTCGGGTTATGAGCAGTTCTTC
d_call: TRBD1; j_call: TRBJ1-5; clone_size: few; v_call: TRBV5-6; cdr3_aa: CASSPKDRAQPQHF; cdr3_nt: TGTGCCAGCAGCCCAAAGGACAGGGCGCAGCCCCAGCATTTT
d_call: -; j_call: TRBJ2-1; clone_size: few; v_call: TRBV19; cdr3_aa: CASSPAQIEGYNEQFF; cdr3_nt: TGTGCCAGTAGTCCCGCGCAGATAGAGGGGTACAATGAGCAGTTCTTC
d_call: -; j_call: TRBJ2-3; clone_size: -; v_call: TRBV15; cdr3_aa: CATSRVRGEVTDTQYF; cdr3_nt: TGTGCCACCAGCAGAGTGAGGGGAGAGGTGACAGATACGCAGTATTTT
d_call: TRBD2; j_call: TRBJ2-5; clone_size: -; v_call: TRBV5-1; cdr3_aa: CASTLGGAEETQYF; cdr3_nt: TGCGCCAGCACCCTGGGAGGGGCGGAAGAGACCCAGTACTTC
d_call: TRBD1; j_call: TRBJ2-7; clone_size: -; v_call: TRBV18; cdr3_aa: CASSPQGAHGEQYF; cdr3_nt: TGTGCCAGCTCACCACAGGGGGCGCACGGCGAGCAGTACTTC
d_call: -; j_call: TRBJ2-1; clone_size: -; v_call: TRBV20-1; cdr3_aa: CSAMFHEQFF; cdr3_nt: TGCAGTGCTATGTTTCATGAGCAGTTCTTC
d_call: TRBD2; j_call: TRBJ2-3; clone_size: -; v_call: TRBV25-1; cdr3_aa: CASSAASGMTGSDTQYF; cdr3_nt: TGTGCCAGCAGTGCGGCTAGCGGAATGACGGGGTCAGATACGCAGTATTTT
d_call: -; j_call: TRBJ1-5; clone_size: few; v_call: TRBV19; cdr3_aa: CASMGMNQPQHF; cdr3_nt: TGTGCCAGTATGGGAATGAATCAGCCCCAGCATTTT
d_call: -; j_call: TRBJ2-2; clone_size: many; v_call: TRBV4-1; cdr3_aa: CASSQIRELRNTGELFF; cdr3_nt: TGCGCCAGCAGCCAAATCAGGGAATTGAGGAACACCGGGGAGCTGTTTTTT
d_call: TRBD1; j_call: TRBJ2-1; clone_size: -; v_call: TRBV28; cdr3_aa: CASVGRGRGEQFF; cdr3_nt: TGTGCCAGCGTGGGCAGGGGGAGAGGTGAGCAGTTCTTC
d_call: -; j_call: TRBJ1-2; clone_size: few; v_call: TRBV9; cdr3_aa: CASSVEYAGYGYTF; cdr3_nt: TGTGCCAGCAGCGTAGAATACGCGGGCTATGGCTACACCTTC
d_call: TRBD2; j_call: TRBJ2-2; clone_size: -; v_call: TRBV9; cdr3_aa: CATASGVNTGELFF; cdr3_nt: TGTGCCACAGCTAGCGGGGTAAACACCGGGGAGCTGTTTTTT
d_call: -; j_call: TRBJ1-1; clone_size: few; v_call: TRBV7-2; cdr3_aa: CASSKQGVGHTEAFF; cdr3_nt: TGTGCCAGCAGCAAGCAGGGCGTCGGGCACACTGAAGCTTTCTTT
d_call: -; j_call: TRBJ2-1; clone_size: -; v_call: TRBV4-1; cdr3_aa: CASSGGYSYNEQFF; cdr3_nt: TGCGCCAGCAGTGGGGGTTACTCCTACAATGAGCAGTTCTTC
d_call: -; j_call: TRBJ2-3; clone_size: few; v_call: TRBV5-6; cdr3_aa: CASSRYIGGTDTQYF; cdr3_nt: TGTGCCAGCAGCCGGTACATAGGAGGCACAGATACGCAGTATTTT
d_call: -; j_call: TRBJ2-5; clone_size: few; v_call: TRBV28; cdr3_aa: CASSSMEETQYF; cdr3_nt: TGTGCCAGCAGTTCAATGGAAGAGACCCAGTACTTC
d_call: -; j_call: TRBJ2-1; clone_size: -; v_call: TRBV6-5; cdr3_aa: CASSYNSYGEQFF; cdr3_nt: TGTGCCAGCAGTTACAATAGTTATGGTGAGCAGTTCTTC
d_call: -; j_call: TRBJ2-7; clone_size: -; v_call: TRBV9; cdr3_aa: CASSPRPEGDEQYF; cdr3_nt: TGTGCCAGCAGCCCCCGCCCCGAGGGTGACGAGCAGTACTTC
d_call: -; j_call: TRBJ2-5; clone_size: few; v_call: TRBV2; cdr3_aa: CASSEGVGLETQYF; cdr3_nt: TGTGCCAGCAGTGAGGGAGTGGGATTAGAGACCCAGTACTTC
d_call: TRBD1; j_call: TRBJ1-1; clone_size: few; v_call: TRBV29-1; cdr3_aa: CSVVSGQAEAFF; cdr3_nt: TGCAGCGTTGTTTCAGGACAGGCCGAAGCTTTCTTT
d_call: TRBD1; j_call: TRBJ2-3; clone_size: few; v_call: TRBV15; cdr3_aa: CATSGAQGPSTDTQYF; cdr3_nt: TGTGCCACCAGTGGAGCACAGGGGCCTAGCACAGATACGCAGTATTTT
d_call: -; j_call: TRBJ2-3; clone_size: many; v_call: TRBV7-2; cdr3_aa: CASSLVGITDTQYF; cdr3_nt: TGTGCCAGCAGCTTAGTGGGGATTACAGATACGCAGTATTTT
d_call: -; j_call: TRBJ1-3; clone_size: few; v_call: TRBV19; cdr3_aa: CASNRGSGNTIYF; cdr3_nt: TGTGCCAGCAACAGAGGCTCTGGAAACACCATATATTTT
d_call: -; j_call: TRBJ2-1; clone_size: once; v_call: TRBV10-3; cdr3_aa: CAISQDWKQFF; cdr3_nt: TGTGCCATCAGCCAAGACTGGAAGCAGTTCTTC
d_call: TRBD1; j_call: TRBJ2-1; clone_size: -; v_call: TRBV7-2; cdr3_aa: CASSLAGTGVGREQFF; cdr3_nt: TGTGCCAGCAGCTTAGCCGGGACAGGGGTTGGACGAGAGCAGTTCTTC
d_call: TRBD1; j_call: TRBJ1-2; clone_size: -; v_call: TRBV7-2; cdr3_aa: CASSPGQASGYTF; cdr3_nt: TGTGCCAGCAGTCCGGGACAGGCTTCCGGCTACACCTTC